This is a list of T cell receptor beta chains from one sample in a study of patients and donors after allogeneic stem cell transplantation. TCRdb itself ran the RT-PCR reads through MiXCR, one entry per CDR3 protein. The table lists hundreds of thousands of distinct CDR3 sequences, more than 35% of them singletons, with around 10% in the top ten. Sequencing was performed on blood, either unsorted or a sorted T cell fraction (not recorded which). The receptors originated from a human donor who was either an allogeneic HSCT recipient or a stem cell or donor lymphocyte infusion donor (not recorded which). It is not recorded whose cells these are; they may come from a transplant donor. CDR3s include the opening cysteine and the closing phenylalanine or tryptophan. A D gene is named only where the DNA matches it firmly. Size is omitted from some rows. Given values are once, few, many or a class for expanded clones.

D gene,clone size,J gene,V gene,CDR3 length,CDR3 protein,CDR3 DNA
NA,NA,TRBJ1-2,TRBV6-6,16,CASSYGSLRANYGYTF,TGTGCCAGCAGTTACGGTTCCCTTCGGGCTAACTATGGCTACACCTTC
TRBD1,NA,TRBJ2-7,TRBV20-1,13,CSTTRTGDFEQYF,TGCAGTACCACCCGGACAGGGGATTTCGAGCAGTACTTC
TRBD1,few,TRBJ1-2,TRBV24-1,15,CATSDLGDRGGGYTF,TGTGCCACCAGTGATTTAGGAGACAGGGGAGGCGGCTACACCTTC
NA,NA,TRBJ2-1,TRBV2,15,CASRPVTLLGNEQFF,TGTGCCAGCAGGCCGGTCACCCTGCTGGGCAATGAGCAGTTCTTC
TRBD1,few,TRBJ2-1,TRBV12-3/TRBV12-4,16,CASSPSGTGTYNEQFF,TGTGCCAGCAGCCCCTCCGGGACAGGAACCTACAATGAGCAGTTCTTC
NA,few,TRBJ1-4,TRBV20-1,16,CSARIGGGIGNEKLFF,TGCAGTGCTAGAATAGGGGGAGGAATTGGTAATGAAAAACTGTTTTTT
TRBD1,NA,TRBJ1-5,TRBV7-9,14,CASSQTTGDQPQHF,TGTGCCAGCAGCCAAACAACAGGGGATCAGCCCCAGCATTTT
NA,NA,TRBJ2-5,TRBV28,14,CASSRQVWGETQYF,TGTGCCAGCAGTAGACAGGTCTGGGGGGAGACCCAGTACTTC
TRBD1,NA,TRBJ1-1,TRBV12-3/TRBV12-4,14,CASRPDRGSTEAFF,TGTGCCAGCAGACCTGACAGGGGGTCAACTGAAGCTTTCTTT
NA,few,TRBJ1-1,TRBV6-1,15,CASTLPSGWDTEAFF,TGTGCCAGCACCCTACCATCAGGGTGGGACACTGAAGCTTTCTTT